A single sample gave rise to the 16 T cell receptor beta chains below, sequenced in a study of blood T cell repertoires in COVID-19. Some clones are missing from TCRdb's copy, which holds only in-frame ones; the method was immunoSEQ multiplex PCR. The sample consists of 360,000 or so clones, roughly four fifths of them appearing once. Sequenced: PBMCs or T cells enriched from blood (not recorded which). The receptors derive from a woman in her forties or fifties who had recovered from COVID-19.

The chain has TRBV6-1 and TRBJ1-5; a possible D gene is TRBD1 (6 bases). Trimming took 4 bases from V and 0 from J, leaving 13 bases between them. This CDR3 spans 16 amino acids. Germline CDR1 MNHNS, CDR2 SASEGT. The CDR3 bases are TGTGCCAGCAGTGCCATTCGACAGGTTAGCAATCAGCCCCAGCATTTT. Protein product: CASSAIRQVSNQPQHF.

The chain links TRBV6-2 or TRBV6-3 to TRBJ1-1; TRBD1 agrees at 7 bases. Trimming cost V 4 bases and J 4 bases; bases outside gene matches: 9. CDR1 MNHEY and CDR2 SVGEGT come from the germline V gene. The CDR3 has 15 residues. DNA of the CDR3: TGTGCCAGCAGTTCGTACAGGGGCCGTGGCACTGAAGCTTTCTTT. This codes for CASSSYRGRGTEAFF.

This clone was counted a few times. This chain connects TRBV6-5 to TRBJ1-2; 7 bases are shared with TRBD1. The J segment lost 4 bases and the V segment lost 8 bases, leaving 13 bases of the junction unmatched. Germline lookup yields CDR1 MNHEY and CDR2 SVGAGI. This CDR3 is built from 15 residues. The CDR3 DNA reads as TGTGCCAGCCGACCAGGGGGAGCTCGAGTCTATGGCTACACCTTC. Residues: CASRPGGARVYGYTF.

The genes are TRBV4-1 and TRBJ1-5, with 9 bases matching TRBD1. The CDR3 contains 15 residues. V lost 3 bases to trimming and J lost 4 bases; unmatched junction nucleotides: 4. Per germline, CDR1 MGHRA and CDR2 YSYEKL. CDR3 bases: TGCGCCAGCAGCCACTCACAGGGGGCGAATCAGCCCCAGCATTTT. It is translated as CASSHSQGANQPQHF.

V gene TRBV5-1 combines with J gene TRBJ1-1; maybe TRBD1 (5 bases). Trimming took off 4 bases at V and 0 bases at J, with 10 bases between the two ends. The CDR3 is 14 amino acids. CDR1 is SGHRS, CDR2 YFSETQ, per germline. CDR3 in amino acids: CASSLMTVNTEAFF. The CDR3 DNA reads as TGCGCCAGCAGCCTTATGACAGTGAACACTGAAGCTTTCTTT.

This clone was counted once. This CDR3 reads CASSLKGQSGYTF. The DNA of the CDR3 is TGTGCCAGCAGCCTTAAGGGGCAGTCGGGCTACACCTTC. This chain uses TRBV27 with TRBJ1-2; D may be TRBD1 (5 bases). The CDR3 runs 13 residues. The V and J ends lost 6 bases and 8 bases respectively, with 16 bases between them. Germline CDR1 and CDR2: MNHEY and SMNVEV (reference sequence).

The J gene is TRBJ2-1, the V gene TRBV9; D is possibly TRBD2 (5 bases). The CDR3 is made up of 15 amino acids. CDR1 and CDR2 (germline): SGDLS, YYNGEE. The germline V and J ends were trimmed by 3 bases and 1 base, with 11 bases remaining between them. The CDR3 loop is CASSAGLRSYNEQFF. DNA for the CDR3: TGTGCCAGCAGCGCGGGGTTAAGATCCTACAATGAGCAGTTCTTC.

V usage is TRBV7-2 and J usage is TRBJ2-1; the match to TRBD2 covers 7 bases. Germline CDR1 is SGHTA and CDR2 is FQGNSA. The V and J ends lost 0 bases and 6 bases, in that order; junction bases with no gene match: 11. The CDR3 has 17 amino acids. Here the CDR3 DNA reads TGTGCCAGCAGCTTAGCCACCGGACTAGGCCGTCTCAATGAGCAGTTCTTC. This gives the protein CASSLATGLGRLNEQFF.

The V gene is TRBV5-5, the J gene TRBJ2-4, with D perhaps TRBD2 (5 bases). Trimming cost V 4 bases and J 5 bases, with 13 bases left between them. The CDR3 is 14 amino acids. The germline CDR1 and CDR2 sequences are SGHKS and YYEKEE (reference sequence). This chain's CDR3 is CASSTRWGENIQYF. The CDR3 coding sequence is TGTGCCAGCAGCACCCGGTGGGGAGAAAACATTCAGTACTTC.

The V gene is TRBV28, the J gene TRBJ2-3, with D uncertain. Per germline, CDR1 MDHEN and CDR2 SYDVKM. The CDR3 is 12 amino acids. Trimming shortened V by 6 bases and J by 7 bases, and 11 bases separated the two germline ends. CDR3: CASSPGVNTQYF. The CDR3 bases are TGTGCCAGCAGCCCGGGTGTTAATACGCAGTATTTT.

The rearrangement uses TRBV6-2 or TRBV6-3 and TRBJ2-2; D might be TRBD1 (6 bases). Germline CDR1 and CDR2: MNHEY and SVGEGT. This CDR3 has 15 residues. The V gene lost 2 bases and the J gene lost 6 bases, with 13 bases spanning the gap. CDR3 nucleotides: TGTGCCAGCAGTTACGGGGGCACTGCAGCCGGGGAGCTGTTTTTT. Residues: CASSYGGTAAGELFF.

J is TRBJ1-2 and V is TRBV7-2; TRBD1 agrees at 7 bases. Germline CDR1 SGHTA, CDR2 FQGNSA. The CDR3 covers 15 residues. J was trimmed by 2 bases and V by 5 bases; bases with no gene match: 8. CDR3 bases: TGTGCCAGCAGCCCATCGACAGGGCCAAACTATGGCTACACCTTC. Translated, it gives CASSPSTGPNYGYTF.

This clone was detected a few times. V gene TRBV2 combines with J gene TRBJ2-2; 8 bases map to TRBD1. Germline CDR1 and CDR2: SNHLY and FYNNEI. V lost 7 bases and J lost 0; bases outside the gene matches: 4. This CDR3 spans 15 amino acids. CDR3 sequence: CASTTGGPNTGELFF. The CDR3 bases are TGTGCCAGCACCACAGGGGGTCCGAACACCGGGGAGCTGTTTTTT. The full variable domain, with the rest looked up from reference TRBV2 and TRBJ2-2, is EPEVTQTPSHQVTQMGQEVILRCVPISNHLYFYWYRQILGQKVEFLVSFYNNEISEKSEIFDDQFSVERPDGSNFTLKIRSTKLEDSAMYFCASTTGGPNTGELFFGEGSRLTVL.

The chain has TRBV27 and TRBJ1-1; perhaps TRBD1 as D (6 bases). CDR1 and CDR2 (germline): MNHEY, SMNVEV (reference sequence). CDR3 length: 15 amino acids. Trimming pared 6 bases from V and 4 bases from J, leaving 18 bases between. The CDR3 DNA follows: TGTGCCAGCAGAAGGGAAGGGGGAAGGACCACTGAAGCTTTCTTT. Amino acid sequence: CASRREGGRTTEAFF.

The chain carries TRBV9 and TRBJ1-1; TRBD1 is a possible D gene (5 bases). CDR1 and CDR2 from the germline V gene are SGDLS and YYNGEE. The CDR3 length is 14 residues. Deletions cut 0 bases from V and 2 bases from J, with 8 bases between. The CDR3: CASSVVQGNTEAFF. Here the CDR3 DNA reads TGTGCCAGCAGCGTAGTGCAGGGTAACACTGAAGCTTTCTTT.

This sequence joins TRBV29-1 and TRBJ2-1, with D possibly matching TRBD1 (6 bases). Trimming pared 7 bases from V and 3 bases from J, leaving 16 bases between. This CDR3 has 14 amino acids. The germline CDR1 and CDR2 sequences are SQVTM and ANQGSEA. CDR3 amino acids: CSASSTGVYNEQFF. The CDR3 nucleotides are TGCAGCGCATCCTCGACAGGAGTCTACAATGAGCAGTTCTTC.